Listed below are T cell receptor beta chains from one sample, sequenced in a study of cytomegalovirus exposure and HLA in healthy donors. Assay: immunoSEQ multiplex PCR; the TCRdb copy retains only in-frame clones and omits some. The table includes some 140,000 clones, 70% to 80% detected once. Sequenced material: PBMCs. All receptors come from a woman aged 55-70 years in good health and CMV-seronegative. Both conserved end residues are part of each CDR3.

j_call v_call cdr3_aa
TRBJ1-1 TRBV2 CASILQEPYHEAFF
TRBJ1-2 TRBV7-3 CASSLNSQYGYTF
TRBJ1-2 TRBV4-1 CASSPRGGNYGYTF
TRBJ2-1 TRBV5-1 CASSVGLAGDGYEQFF
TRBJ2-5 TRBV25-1 CASTRQGSWETQYF
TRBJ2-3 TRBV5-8 CASSLGGRADTQYF
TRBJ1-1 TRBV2 CASKGNSNTEAFF
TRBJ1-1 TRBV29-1 CSGGDRIMNTEAFF
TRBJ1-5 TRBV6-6 CASTSGQAYSNQPQHF
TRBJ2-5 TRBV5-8 CASPKRGAKETQYF
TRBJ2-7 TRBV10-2 CAGGDRVSYEQYF
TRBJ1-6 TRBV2 CASREENNSPLHF
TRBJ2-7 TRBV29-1 CSVKMADSEQYF
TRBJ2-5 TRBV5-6 CASSLSARYQETQYF
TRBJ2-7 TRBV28 CASKTGGLVEEQYF
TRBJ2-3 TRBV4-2 CASSRGDAGGPNEADTQYF
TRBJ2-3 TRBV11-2 CASSQELAVHTDTQYF
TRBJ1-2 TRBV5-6 CASSFGTGGGIGGYTF
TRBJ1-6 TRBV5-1 CASSWGGSSYNSPLHF
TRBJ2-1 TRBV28 CASSLAGDLGTEQFF
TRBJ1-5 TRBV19 CASRPLGGLQPQHF
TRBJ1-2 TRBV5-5 CASSYTTATSYGYTF
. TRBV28 CASSPRLLRDTAYEQYF
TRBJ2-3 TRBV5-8 CASSFRGASGADTQYF
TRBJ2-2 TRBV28 CASRRTSGSPTGELFF
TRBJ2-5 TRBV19 CASSVTANGGFRETQYF
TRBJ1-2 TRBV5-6 CASSAGTGAGDDGYTF
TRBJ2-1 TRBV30 CAWSPSSSYNEQFF
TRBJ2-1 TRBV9 CASSARGPFPDEQFF
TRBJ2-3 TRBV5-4 CASSPGQGRTDTQYF
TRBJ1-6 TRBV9 CASSPEGLNNSPLHF
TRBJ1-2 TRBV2 CASSEQMDYGYTF
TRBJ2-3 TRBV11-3 CASSPGTADTQYF
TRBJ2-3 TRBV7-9 CASSPLAGGHTDTQYF
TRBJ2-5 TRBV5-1 CASSRSRDFQETQYF
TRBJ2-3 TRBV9 CASSVGIAGGRDTQYF
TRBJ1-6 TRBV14 CASSQDWTGRSPLHF
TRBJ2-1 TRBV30 CAWIGERANEQFF
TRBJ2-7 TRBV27 CASSLKGPRGGIRGYEQYF
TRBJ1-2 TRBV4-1 CASSPGATGVGYTF
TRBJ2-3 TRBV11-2 CASRVLGGGETDTQYF
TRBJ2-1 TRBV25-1 CASAGGTASGNEQFF
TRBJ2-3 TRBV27 CASSFSRTSGSTDTQYF
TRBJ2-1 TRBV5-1 CASSPILGLAYNEQFF
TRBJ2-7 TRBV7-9 CSSSLRGEQYF
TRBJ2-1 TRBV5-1 CASGGSESYNEQFF